The clone carrying this T cell receptor (beta chain) came up once. The antigen is unknown. PCR employed 60 Vbeta and 13 Jbeta primers. TCRdb keeps only in-frame clones here, not all; method: immunoSEQ multiplex PCR. The repertoire holds 75,000 to 90,000 clones, with around 70% as singletons. The ends lost 5 bases at V and 10 bases at J; junction bases unmatched: 3. In germline, CDR1 is SGHAT, CDR2 FQDESV (reference sequence). There are 12 residues in the CDR3. The entry originates in a study of cytomegalovirus exposure and HLA in healthy donors. Study-wide context: An early release of data contained around 80 million unique TCRs, which came from HLA-typed donors. Findings and caveats of the study: From TCR beta sequences, most subjects' HLA-A and HLA-B alleles were reportedly predicted accurately. When analyzed later, a missense DCLRE1C variant was found to be linked to TCR beta V- and J-gene trimming.

The receptor was derived from a woman aged 40 to 50 in good health and CMV-seropositive. The V and J genes are TRBV11-1 and TRBJ2-1; 9 bases line up with TRBD1. The sample consisted of PBMCs. This CDR3 is CASSRGTGEQFF. The CDR3 coding sequence is TGTGCCAGCAGCCGCGGGACAGGGGAGCAGTTCTTC.